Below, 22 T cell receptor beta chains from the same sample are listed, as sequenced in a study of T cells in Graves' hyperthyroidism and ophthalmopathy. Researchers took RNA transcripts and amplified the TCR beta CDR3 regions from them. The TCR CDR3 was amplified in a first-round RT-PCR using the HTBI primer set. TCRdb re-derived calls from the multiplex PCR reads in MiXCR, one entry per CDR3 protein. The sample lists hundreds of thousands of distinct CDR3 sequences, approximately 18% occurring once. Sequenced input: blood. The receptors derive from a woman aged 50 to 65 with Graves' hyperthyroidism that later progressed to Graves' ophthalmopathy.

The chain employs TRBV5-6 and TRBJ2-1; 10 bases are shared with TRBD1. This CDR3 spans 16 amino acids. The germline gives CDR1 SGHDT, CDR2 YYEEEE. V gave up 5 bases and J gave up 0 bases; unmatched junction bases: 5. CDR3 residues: CASSSDRGHSYNEQFF. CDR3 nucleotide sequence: TGTGCCAGCAGTTCTGACAGGGGGCACTCCTACAATGAGCAGTTCTTC.

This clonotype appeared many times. CDR3 nucleotide sequence: TGTGCCAGTCCCGACCCCGGGGGTACTGAAGCTTTCTTT. The encoded protein is CASPDPGGTEAFF. J is TRBJ1-1 and V is TRBV12-3 or TRBV12-4; D may be TRBD1 (5 bases). The CDR3 contains 13 residues. V lost 9 bases and J lost 5, with 16 bases in between.

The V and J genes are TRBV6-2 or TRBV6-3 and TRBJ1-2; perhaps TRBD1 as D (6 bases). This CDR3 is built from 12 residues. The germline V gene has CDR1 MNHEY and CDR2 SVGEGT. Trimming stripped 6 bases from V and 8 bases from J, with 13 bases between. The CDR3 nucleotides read TGTGCCAGCAGGGAGACAGGAGAAGGCTACACCTTC. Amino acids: CASRETGEGYTF.

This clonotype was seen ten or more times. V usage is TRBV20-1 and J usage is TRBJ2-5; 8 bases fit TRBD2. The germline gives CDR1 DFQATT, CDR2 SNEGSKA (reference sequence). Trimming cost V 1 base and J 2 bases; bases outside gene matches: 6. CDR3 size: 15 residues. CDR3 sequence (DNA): TGCAGTGCTAGAGCGGGGCGGGGGGTTCAAGAGACCCAGTACTTC. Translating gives CSARAGRGVQETQYF.

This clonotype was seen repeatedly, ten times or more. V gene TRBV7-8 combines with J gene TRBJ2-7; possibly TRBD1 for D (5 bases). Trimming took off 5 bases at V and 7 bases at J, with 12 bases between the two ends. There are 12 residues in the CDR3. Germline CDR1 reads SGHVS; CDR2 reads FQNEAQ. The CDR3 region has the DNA TGTGCCAGCAGCGCCCAGGGTTGGGAGCAGTACTTC. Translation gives CASSAQGWEQYF.

The CDR3 reads CAISEIGGGSAGEGKTQYF. DNA for the CDR3: TGTGCCATCAGTGAAATTGGCGGGGGGTCGGCGGGGGAGGGGAAGACCCAGTACTTC. The chain combines TRBV10-3 with TRBJ2-5, with 8 bases fitting TRBD2. V lost 3 bases to trimming and J lost 6 bases; unmatched junction nucleotides: 21. Germline V gene sequence: CDR1 ENHRY, CDR2 SYGVKD. CDR3 size: 19 residues.

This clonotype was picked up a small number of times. This CDR3 reads CASRADRAGGELFF. The CDR3, as DNA: TGTGCCAGCAGAGCGGACCGAGCGGGCGGGGAGCTGTTTTTT. The chain couples TRBV6-4 to TRBJ2-2, with D tentatively TRBD2 (6 bases). Trimming stripped 6 bases from V and 7 bases from J, with 15 bases between. In germline, CDR1 is MRHNA, CDR2 SNTAGT. This CDR3 region has 14 residues.

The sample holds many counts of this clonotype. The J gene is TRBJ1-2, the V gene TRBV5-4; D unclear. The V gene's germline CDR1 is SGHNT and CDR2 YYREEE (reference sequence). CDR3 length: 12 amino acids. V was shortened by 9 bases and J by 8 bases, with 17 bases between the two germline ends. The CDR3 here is CAISLEEGGYTF. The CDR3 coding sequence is TGTGCCATCTCCCTGGAGGAGGGCGGCTACACCTTC.

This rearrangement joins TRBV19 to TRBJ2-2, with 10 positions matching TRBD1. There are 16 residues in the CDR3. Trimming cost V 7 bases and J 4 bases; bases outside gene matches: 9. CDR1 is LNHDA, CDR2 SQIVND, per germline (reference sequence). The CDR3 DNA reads TGTGCCAGTACGCGAGACAGGGGGCAACCCACCGGGGAGCTGTTTTTT. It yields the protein CASTRDRGQPTGELFF.

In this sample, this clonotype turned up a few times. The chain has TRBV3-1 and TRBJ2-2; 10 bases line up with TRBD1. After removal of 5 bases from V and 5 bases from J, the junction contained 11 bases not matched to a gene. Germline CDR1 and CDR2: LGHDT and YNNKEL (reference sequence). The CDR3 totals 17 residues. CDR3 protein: CASSGPGQGPVTGELFF. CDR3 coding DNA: TGTGCCAGCAGCGGGCCGGGACAGGGGCCTGTAACCGGGGAGCTGTTTTTT.

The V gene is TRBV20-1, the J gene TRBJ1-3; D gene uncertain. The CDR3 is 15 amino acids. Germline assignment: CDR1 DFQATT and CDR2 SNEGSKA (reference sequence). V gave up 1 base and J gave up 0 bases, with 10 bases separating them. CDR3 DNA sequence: TGCAGTGCTAGAGGACCGGGTTTCTCTGGAAACACCATATATTTT. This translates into CSARGPGFSGNTIYF.

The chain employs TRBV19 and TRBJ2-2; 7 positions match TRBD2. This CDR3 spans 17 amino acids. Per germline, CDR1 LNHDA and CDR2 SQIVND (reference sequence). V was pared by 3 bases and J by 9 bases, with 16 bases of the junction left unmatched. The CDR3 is CASSMFRGGRSIWELFF. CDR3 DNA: TGTGCCAGTAGTATGTTTCGCGGGGGTCGTAGTATCTGGGAGCTGTTTTTT.

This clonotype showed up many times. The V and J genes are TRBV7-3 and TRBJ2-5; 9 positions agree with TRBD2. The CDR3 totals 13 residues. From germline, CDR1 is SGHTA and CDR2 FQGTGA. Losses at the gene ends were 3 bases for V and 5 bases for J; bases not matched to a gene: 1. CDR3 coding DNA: TGTGCCAGCAGCTTCGGGACTAGCGAGACCCAGTACTTC. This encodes CASSFGTSETQYF.

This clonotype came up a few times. This chain's CDR3 is CASNTLARGTEAFF. The CDR3 region has the DNA TGTGCCAGCAATACGCTGGCCCGGGGTACTGAAGCTTTCTTT. The rearrangement uses TRBV27 and TRBJ1-1; D gene unclear. The V and J ends lost 7 bases and 5 bases respectively, with 17 bases between them. The CDR3 runs 14 residues. Germline V gene data show CDR1 as MNHEY and CDR2 as SMNVEV (reference sequence).

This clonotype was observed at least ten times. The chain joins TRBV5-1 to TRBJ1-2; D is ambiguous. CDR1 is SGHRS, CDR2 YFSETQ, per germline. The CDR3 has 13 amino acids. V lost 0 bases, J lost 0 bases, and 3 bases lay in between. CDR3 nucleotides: TGCGCCAGCAGCTTGGAGACTAACTATGGCTACACCTTC. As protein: CASSLETNYGYTF.

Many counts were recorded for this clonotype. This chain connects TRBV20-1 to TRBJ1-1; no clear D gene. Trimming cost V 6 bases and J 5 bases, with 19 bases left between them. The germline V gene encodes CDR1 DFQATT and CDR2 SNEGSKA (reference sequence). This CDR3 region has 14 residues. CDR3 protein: CSAPRAPGGTEAFF. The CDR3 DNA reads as TGCAGTGCCCCGCGGGCCCCGGGAGGGACTGAAGCTTTCTTT.

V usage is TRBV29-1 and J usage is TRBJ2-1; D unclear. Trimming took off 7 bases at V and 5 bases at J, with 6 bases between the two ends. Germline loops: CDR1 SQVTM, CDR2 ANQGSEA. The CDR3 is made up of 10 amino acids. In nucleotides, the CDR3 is TGCAGCGGCGGAAACAATGAGCAGTTCTTC. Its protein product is CSGGNNEQFF.

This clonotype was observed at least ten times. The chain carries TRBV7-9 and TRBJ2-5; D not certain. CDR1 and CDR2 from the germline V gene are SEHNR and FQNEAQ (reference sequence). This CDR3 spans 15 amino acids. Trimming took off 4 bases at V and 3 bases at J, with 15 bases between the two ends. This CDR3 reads CASSWVVGLEETQYF. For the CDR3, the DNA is TGTGCCAGCAGCTGGGTGGTTGGGTTAGAAGAGACCCAGTACTTC. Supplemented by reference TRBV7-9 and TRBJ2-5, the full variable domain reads DTGVSQNPRHKITKRGQNVTFRCDPISEHNRLYWYRQTLGQGPEFLTYFQNEAQLEKSRLLSDRFSAERPKGSFSTLEIQRTEQGDSAMYLCASSWVVGLEETQYFGPGTRLLVL.

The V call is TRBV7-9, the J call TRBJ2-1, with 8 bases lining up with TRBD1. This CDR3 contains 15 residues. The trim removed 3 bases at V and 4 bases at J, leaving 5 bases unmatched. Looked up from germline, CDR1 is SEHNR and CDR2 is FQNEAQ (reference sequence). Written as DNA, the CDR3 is TGTGCCAGCAGCTTGATGACAGGGGAGTACAATGAGCAGTTCTTC. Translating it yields CASSLMTGEYNEQFF.

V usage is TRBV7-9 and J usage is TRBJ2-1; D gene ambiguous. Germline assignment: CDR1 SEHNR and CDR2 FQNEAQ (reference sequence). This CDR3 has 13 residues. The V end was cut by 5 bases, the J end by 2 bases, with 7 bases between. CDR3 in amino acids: CASSGRTYNEQFF. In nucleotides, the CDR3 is TGTGCCAGCAGCGGACGAACCTACAATGAGCAGTTCTTC.

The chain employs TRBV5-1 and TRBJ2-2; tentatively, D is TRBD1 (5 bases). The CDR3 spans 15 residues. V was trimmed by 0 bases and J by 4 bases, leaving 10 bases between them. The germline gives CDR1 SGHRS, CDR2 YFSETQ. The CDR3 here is CASSLVQGTTGELFF. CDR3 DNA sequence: TGCGCCAGCAGCTTGGTCCAGGGAACCACCGGGGAGCTGTTTTTT.

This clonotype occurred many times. Written as DNA, the CDR3 is TGTGCCAGCAGCCCAGGGACAGGGCTCCATCAGCCCCAGCATTTT. The encoded protein is CASSPGTGLHQPQHF. The gene calls are TRBV11-2 and TRBJ1-5; 9 positions match TRBD1. CDR1 SGHAT and CDR2 FQNNGV come from the germline V gene. The CDR3 length is 15 residues. V was clipped by 5 bases and J by 5 bases; unmatched bases: 7.